This TCR beta chain is from a study of shared clonotypes between healthy human individuals. The assay was immunoSEQ multiplex PCR, and TCRdb's table has in-frame clones only and misses some. The sample lists about 1.1 million clones, approximately 80% occurring once. Between the trimmed V and J ends, which lost 0 bases and 4 bases, there was a span of 14 bases. Germline assignment: CDR1 SGHNT and CDR2 YYREEE (reference sequence). The CDR3 runs 15 residues. The receptor's source is a man aged 18 to 35 in good health. Some clones in this sample may be carry-over from other donors' samples. The V call is TRBV5-4, the J call TRBJ2-7; perhaps D is TRBD1 or TRBD2 (6 bases each). The sequencing input was memory CD4+ T cells from PBMCs. Subset specified: CD45RA-negative fraction. The CDR3 coding sequence is TGTGCCAGCAGCTTGGAGGGGGGAAAACCTTACGAGCAGTACTTC. It encodes CASSLEGGKPYEQYF.